Each of the 27 T cell receptor beta chains below was sequenced from the same sample in a study of blood T cells in healthy people across ages. It was with a sample-barcoded 5' primer and a J-beta primer mix that a second PCR of about 7 to 12 cycles was run. One entry per CDR3 protein results from TCRdb running MiXCR on the 5' RACE reads. Of 500,000 to 600,000 distinct CDR3 sequences in the sample, approximately 27% were seen once. Source material: blood. These receptor sequences come from a woman in her 70s in good health.

The genes are TRBV15 and TRBJ1-2; D is unclear. Trimming cost V 1 base and J 0 bases, with 6 bases left between them. This CDR3 comprises 14 residues. Germline values: CDR1 LNHNV, CDR2 YYDKDF (reference sequence). The CDR3 region has the DNA TGTGCCACCAGCAGAGTAGGTCCTAACTATGGCTACACCTTC. Its protein is CATSRVGPNYGYTF.

This chain connects TRBV7-6 to TRBJ1-6, with 7 bases identical to TRBD1. This CDR3 comprises 15 residues. V shed 5 bases and J 6 bases; nucleotides not matched to a gene: 7. CDR1 and CDR2 (germline): SGHVS, FNYEAQ. CDR3 in amino acids: CASSPRQGPNSPLHF. CDR3 DNA: TGTGCCAGCAGCCCTCGACAGGGCCCTAATTCACCCCTCCACTTT.

This clonotype has only a few counts. V and J are TRBV20-1 and TRBJ1-1, with D tentatively TRBD1 (6 bases). CDR3 length: 14 residues. Germline V lookup: CDR1 DFQATT, CDR2 SNEGSKA (reference sequence). The V gene lost 1 base and the J gene lost 6 bases, with 15 bases spanning the gap. CDR3 loop: CSARGGPRQAEAFF. The CDR3, as DNA: TGCAGTGCTAGAGGTGGCCCCCGACAGGCTGAAGCTTTCTTT.

The chain joins TRBV2 to TRBJ2-5, with D unclear. The DNA end is a closer match to TRBJ2-7, so the J assignment may be wrong. CDR3 length equals 11 residues. Per germline, CDR1 SNHLY and CDR2 FYNNEI. Here the CDR3 reads CASIENYEQYF. The CDR3 nucleotides read TGTGCCAGCATTGAGAACTACGAGCAGTACTTC.

This rearrangement joins TRBV4-3 to TRBJ1-2; the D gene is possibly TRBD1 (6 bases). The V gene's germline CDR1 is LGHNA and CDR2 YSLEER. The CDR3 contains 16 residues. The V end was cut by 1 base, the J end by 4 bases, with 16 bases between. The chain's CDR3 is CASSQAFQKGGYGYTF. The CDR3, as DNA: TGCGCCAGCAGCCAAGCATTTCAAAAAGGGGGCTATGGCTACACCTTC.

About this clonotype: The germline gene is not matched at one end of the junction; a read error may be the cause. The chain carries TRBV2 and TRBJ2-5; weak D call: TRBD1 (5 bases). This CDR3 is 16 amino acids long. The V gene's germline CDR1 is SNHLY and CDR2 FYNNEI. CDR3 region: CASSEAPSAGQETQDF. The CDR3 DNA sequence: TGTGCCAGCAGTGAAGCGCCGTCGGCCGGACAAGAGACCCAGGACTTC.

A remark on this clonotype: Since the CDR3 does not end with the conserved phenylalanine or tryptophan, this likely comes from a read error. No DNA is shown, since the ends of the CDR3 on it are uncertain; the CDR3 is the one TCRdb lists. The chain is built from TRBV18 and TRBJ2-5; TRBD1 is taken as the D call from the table, unchecked against the DNA. In germline, CDR1 is KGHSH, CDR2 LQKENI. Inclusive of both ends, the CDR3 amounts to 13 amino acids. The CDR3: CASSLGQLEERYV.

The gene calls are TRBV6-5 and TRBJ1-2; possible D gene TRBD1, 5 bases. The CDR3 is made up of 15 amino acids. Germline values: CDR1 MNHEY, CDR2 SVGAGI. Between the trimmed V and J ends, which lost 9 bases and 4 bases, there was a span of 21 bases. DNA for the CDR3: TGTGCCAGTAGGGGTAGCTCATCCGGGTTCTATGGCTACACCTTC. This codes for CASRGSSSGFYGYTF.

The rearrangement uses TRBV5-6 and TRBJ1-2, with D possibly matching TRBD1 (5 bases). Trimming left V 0 bases short and J 3 bases short, with 12 bases between. Germline V lookup: CDR1 SGHDT, CDR2 YYEEEE. The CDR3 contains 15 residues. CDR3 sequence: CASSLGPLGDYGYTF. CDR3 sequence (DNA): TGTGCCAGCAGCTTGGGTCCCCTAGGGGACTATGGCTACACCTTC.

Only a few counts were recorded for this clonotype. This sequence joins TRBV7-9 and TRBJ2-5; D ambiguous. Germline-derived CDR1 and CDR2 are SEHNR and FQNEAQ (reference sequence). The V gene lost 6 bases and the J gene lost 4 bases, with 12 bases spanning the gap. There are 13 residues in the CDR3. The chain's CDR3 is CASSQGRAETQYF. The CDR3 DNA reads as TGTGCCAGCAGTCAAGGACGCGCAGAGACCCAGTACTTC.

This clonotype was counted only a few times. The CDR3 nucleotides read TGTGCCAGCAGTTTGACAGGGCTCAACTATGGCTACACCTTC. This codes for CASSLTGLNYGYTF. The gene calls are TRBV12-3 or TRBV12-4 and TRBJ1-2, with TRBD1 matching 7 bases. CDR3 length: 14 amino acids. V dropped 3 bases and J dropped 2; count of bases not matched to a gene: 3.

The rearrangement links TRBV29-1 to TRBJ2-5; D is uncertain. Trimming removed 3 bases from V and 4 bases from J, with 6 bases in between. This CDR3 spans 11 amino acids. The germline gives CDR1 SQVTM, CDR2 ANQGSEA. CDR3 DNA: TGCAGCGTTGACGCCCGAGAGACCCAGTACTTC. It translates to CSVDARETQYF. Looking up the rest from reference TRBV29-1 and TRBJ2-5 gives the full variable domain: SAVISQKPSRDICQRGTSLTIQCQVDSQVTMMFWYRQQPGQSLTLIATANQGSEATYESGFVIDKFPISRPNLTFSTLTVSNMSPEDSSIYLCSVDARETQYFGPGTRLLVL.

This clonotype was detected only a few times. The J gene is TRBJ2-5, the V gene TRBV6-6; 7 bases are a match to TRBD2. Trimming cost V 6 bases and J 3 bases; bases outside gene matches: 4. The CDR3 is made up of 13 amino acids. Germline V lookup: CDR1 MNHNY, CDR2 SVGAGI (reference sequence). CDR3: CASRKSGEETQYF. DNA for the CDR3: TGTGCCAGCAGAAAAAGCGGGGAAGAGACCCAGTACTTC.

The chain carries TRBV7-7 and TRBJ2-5; 9 bases are a match to TRBD1. The germline V gene has CDR1 SSHAT and CDR2 FNYEAQ (reference sequence). This CDR3 has 14 amino acids. V gave up 1 base and J gave up 4 bases; unmatched junction bases: 1. The CDR3 DNA reads TGTGCCAGCAGCTTAGGGACAGGGGTAGAGACCCAGTACTTC. Encoded protein: CASSLGTGVETQYF.

This clonotype was counted many times. The genes are TRBV7-7 and TRBJ2-5; the match to TRBD2 covers 8 bases. CDR3 length: 16 amino acids. Germline values: CDR1 SSHAT, CDR2 FNYEAQ (reference sequence). Unmatched junction bases numbered 6, after V lost 1 base and J lost 2 bases. The CDR3 coding sequence is TGTGCCAGCAGCTTAGGCGGGGGGCCATTTCAAGAGACCCAGTACTTC. It encodes CASSLGGGPFQETQYF.

This clonotype was recorded many times. The chain combines TRBV6-5 with TRBJ1-2, with D maybe TRBD1 (6 bases). V lost 7 bases, J lost 2 bases, and 14 bases lay in between. The germline CDR1 and CDR2 sequences are MNHEY and SVGAGI. The CDR3 extends over 14 amino acids. CDR3 DNA: TGTGCCAGCACATTCGCAGGGGCGAACTATGGCTACACCTTC. Protein: CASTFAGANYGYTF.

This sequence joins TRBV7-2 and TRBJ2-7; tentative D call: TRBD2 (6 bases). The CDR3 is 15 amino acids. V gave up 4 bases and J gave up 2 bases, with 15 bases separating them. The germline CDR1 and CDR2 sequences are SGHTA and FQGNSA. The CDR3 DNA sequence: TGTGCCAGCAGCTATGGGCGCGGGGCCCCCTACGAGCAGTACTTC. Encoded protein: CASSYGRGAPYEQYF. The variable domain in full, with the rest retrieved from reference TRBV7-2 and TRBJ2-7, is GAGVSQSPSNKVTEKGKDVELRCDPISGHTALYWYRQSLGQGLEFLIYFQGNSAPDKSGLPSDRFSAERTGGSVSTLTIQRTQQEDSAVYLCASSYGRGAPYEQYFGPGTRLTVT.

This clonotype was picked up a small number of times. This chain joins TRBV20-1 and TRBJ2-5, with D possibly being TRBD1 or TRBD2 (5 bases each). The V gene lost 6 bases and the J gene lost 9 bases, with 23 bases spanning the gap. CDR1 and CDR2 (germline): DFQATT, SNEGSKA (reference sequence). CDR3 size: 14 residues. CDR3 in DNA: TGCAGTGCCCCTTTGGGGGTCGGGCGTTTGGCCCAGTACTTC. The encoded protein is CSAPLGVGRLAQYF.

About this clonotype itself: Its ends do not fully match the called genes, so a read error is possible. The chain uses TRBV10-3 and TRBJ2-5; 11 bases map to TRBD2. The CDR3 runs to 15 residues. Germline V gene data show CDR1 as ENHRY and CDR2 as SYGVKD. The CDR3 loop is CAISEPSGGPEAQYF. The CDR3 coding sequence is TGTGCCATCAGTGAGCCTAGCGGGGGGCCAGAGGCCCAGTACTTC.

The V gene is TRBV5-1, the J gene TRBJ2-1; TRBD2 matches 8 bases. The junction had 7 bases not matched to a gene; V was cut back by 0 bases and J by 8 bases. CDR3 length equals 15 residues. Germline CDR1 and CDR2: SGHRS and YFSETQ. The CDR3 DNA sequence: TGCGCCAGCAGCTTGGCCCCGGGGGGGCGATATGAGCAGTTCTTC. Translated, it gives CASSLAPGGRYEQFF.

The V and J genes are TRBV7-2 and TRBJ1-1, with no clear D. Trimming removed 3 bases at V and 5 bases at J, with 10 bases between. Germline loops: CDR1 SGHTA, CDR2 FQGNSA. The CDR3 has 13 residues. CDR3 residues: CASSFSTRTEAFF. DNA of the CDR3: TGTGCCAGCAGCTTTTCAACCAGGACTGAAGCTTTCTTT.

The J gene is TRBJ1-4, the V gene TRBV5-1; tentatively, D is TRBD1 (5 bases). The V gene lost 7 bases and the J gene lost 8 bases, with 18 bases spanning the gap. Germline CDR1 is SGHRS and CDR2 is YFSETQ. CDR3 size: 14 residues. The CDR3 is CASPRGRDGEKLFF. The CDR3 DNA sequence: TGCGCCAGCCCCCGGGGCAGGGATGGCGAAAAACTGTTTTTT.

The chain employs TRBV12-3 or TRBV12-4 and TRBJ1-2; D is ambiguous. Trimming removed 6 bases at V and 4 bases at J, with 6 bases between. The CDR3 consists of 11 residues. CDR3 DNA sequence: TGTGCCAGCAGCCGAAGCTATGGCTACACCTTC. Translated, it gives CASSRSYGYTF.

This clonotype was observed a handful of times. The V gene is TRBV2, the J gene TRBJ1-1; 10 nucleotides align to TRBD1. V gave up 3 bases and J gave up 1 base; unmatched junction bases: 14. CDR3 length: 19 residues. Germline V lookup: CDR1 SNHLY, CDR2 FYNNEI. This chain's CDR3 is CASSEGQGFSLWRNTEAFF. CDR3 sequence (DNA): TGTGCCAGCAGTGAGGGACAGGGGTTTTCCCTTTGGAGGAACACTGAAGCTTTCTTT.

The chain joins TRBV5-1 to TRBJ2-5; D uncertain. The CDR3 has 13 residues. V was shortened by 1 base and J by 3 bases, with 7 bases between the two germline ends. CDR1 and CDR2 from the germline V gene are SGHRS and YFSETQ. The DNA of the CDR3 is TGCGCCAGCAGCTTGACCGCGGAAGAGACCCAGTACTTC. Its translation: CASSLTAEETQYF.

The chain couples TRBV12-5 to TRBJ2-7; D gene uncertain. Per germline, CDR1 LGHNT and CDR2 FRNRAP. There are 15 residues in the CDR3. The germline V and J ends were trimmed by 1 base and 0 bases, with 10 bases remaining between them. For the CDR3, the DNA is TGTGCTAGTGGTTTGGCGGGCCTTAGCTCCTACGAGCAGTACGTC. Translated: CASGLAGLSSYEQYV.

V is TRBV7-2 and J is TRBJ2-4; D assignment may be TRBD1 or TRBD2 (5 bases each). The CDR3 spans 14 residues. V lost 5 bases and J 0 bases, leaving 8 bases between the germline ends. Germline V gene data show CDR1 as SGHTA and CDR2 as FQGNSA. Here the CDR3 DNA reads TGTGCCAGCAGCCGGGGCTTAGCCAAAAACATTCAGTACTTC. Translation gives CASSRGLAKNIQYF.